In its sample, the clone carrying this T cell receptor beta chain was seen a few times. The antigen remains undetermined. The data were taken from a study of response to subunit inactivated influenza vaccine. Whole-study findings and limits: A suggestion made by the authors is that each seasonal influenza vaccination recruits few new T cells.

The germline V gene has CDR1 LGHDT and CDR2 YNNKEL (reference sequence). V lost 2 bases and J lost 6, with 19 bases in between. This CDR3 contains 16 residues. TCRdb reprocessed the RT-PCR reads via MiXCR and lists one record per CDR3 protein. The sample has about half a million distinct CDR3 sequences, over 25% seen once. The chain has TRBV3-1 and TRBJ1-2, with D possibly TRBD1 on 5 matching bases. The sequence was obtained from a man aged 45-65 years who received an inactivated influenza vaccine. The sequencing used CD4+ T cells sorted from PBMCs, collected more than 4 days after vaccination. CDR3 in DNA: TGTGCCAGCAGCCAAAGTGACCGGGACGGCTTCGATGGCTACACCTTC. Translating gives CASSQSDRDGFDGYTF.